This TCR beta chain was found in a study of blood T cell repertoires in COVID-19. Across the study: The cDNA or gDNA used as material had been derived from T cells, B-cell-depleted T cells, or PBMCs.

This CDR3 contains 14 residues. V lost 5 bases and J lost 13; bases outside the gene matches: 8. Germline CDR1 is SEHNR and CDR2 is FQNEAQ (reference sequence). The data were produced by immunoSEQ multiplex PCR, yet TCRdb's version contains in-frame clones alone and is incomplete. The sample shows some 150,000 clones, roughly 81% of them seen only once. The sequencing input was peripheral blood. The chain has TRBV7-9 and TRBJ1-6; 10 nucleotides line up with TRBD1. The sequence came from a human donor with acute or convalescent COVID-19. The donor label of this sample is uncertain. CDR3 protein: CASSRGTGESPLHF. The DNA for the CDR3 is TGTGCCAGCAGCCGGGGGACAGGGGAGAGCCCCCTCCACTTT. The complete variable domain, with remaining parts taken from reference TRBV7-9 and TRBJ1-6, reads DTGVSQNPRHKITKRGQNVTFRCDPISEHNRLYWYRQTLGQGPEFLTYFQNEAQLEKSRLLSDRFSAERPKGSFSTLEIQRTEQGDSAMYLCASSRGTGESPLHFGNGTRLTVT.